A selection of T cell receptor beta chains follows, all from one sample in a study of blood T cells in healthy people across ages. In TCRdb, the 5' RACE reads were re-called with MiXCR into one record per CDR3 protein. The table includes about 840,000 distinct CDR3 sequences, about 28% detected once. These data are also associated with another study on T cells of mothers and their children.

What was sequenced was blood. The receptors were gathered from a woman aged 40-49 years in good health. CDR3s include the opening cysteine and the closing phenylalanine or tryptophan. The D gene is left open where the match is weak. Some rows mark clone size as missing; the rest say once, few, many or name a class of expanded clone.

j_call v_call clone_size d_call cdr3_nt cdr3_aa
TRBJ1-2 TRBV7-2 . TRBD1 TGTGCCACTACCACAGGGGAATATGGCTACACCTTC CATTTGEYGYTF
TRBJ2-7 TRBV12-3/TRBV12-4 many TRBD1 TGTGCCAGCAGTTTATCTCCGGGACAGGGTAGATACGAGCAGTACTTC CASSLSPGQGRYEQYF
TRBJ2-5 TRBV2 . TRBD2 TGTGCCAGCAGTGAATTGGAGGGACTAGCGGGGGAGCAGTACTTC CASSELEGLAGEQYF
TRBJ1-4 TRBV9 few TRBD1 TGTGCCAGCAGCGTGAGACAGGGGAGGGAAAAACTGTTTTTT CASSVRQGREKLFF
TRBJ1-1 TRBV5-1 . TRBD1 TGCGCCAGCAGCGGCTGGACAGGCCCGAACACTGAAGCTTTCTTT CASSGWTGPNTEAFF
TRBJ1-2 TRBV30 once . TGTGCCTCGGGACCGACGAGCTATGGCTACACCTTC CASGPTSYGYTF
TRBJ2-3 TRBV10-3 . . TGTGCCATCAGTGCCCCCACCGATACGCAGTATTTT CAISAPTDTQYF
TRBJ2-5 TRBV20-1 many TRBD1 TGCAGTGCTAGAGATTGGGATTCGACAGGGGGCTTTGCGGAGACCCAGTACTTC CSARDWDSTGGFAETQYF
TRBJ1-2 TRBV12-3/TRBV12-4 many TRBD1 TGTGCCAGCACCCAGGCGGTCCGACAGGGTGGTGGCTACACCTTC CASTQAVRQGGGYTF
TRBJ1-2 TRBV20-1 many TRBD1 TGCAGTGCTAGAGATGCCTTTAGCCCCCCGGACAGGGTTTATGGCTACACCTTC CSARDAFSPPDRVYGYTF
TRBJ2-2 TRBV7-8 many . TGTGCCAGCAGCTTTGGGGGACTCAACACCGGGGAGCTGTTTTTT CASSFGGLNTGELFF
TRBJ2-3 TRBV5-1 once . TGCGCCAGCAGCGGGGACGGCGCAGATACGCAGTATTTT CASSGDGADTQYF
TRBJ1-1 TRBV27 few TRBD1 TGTGCCAGCAGTTCCCCGACAGGGGCTCCGAACACTGAAGCTTTCTTT CASSSPTGAPNTEAFF
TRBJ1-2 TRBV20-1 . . TGCAGTGCAGAATCAGCTCCTCTGGACCCCAGTCGGGAGTATGGCTACACCTTC CSAESAPLDPSREYGYTF
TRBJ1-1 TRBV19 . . TGTGCCAGTAGCACCGACGACGGTCTTACTGAAGCTTTCTTT CASSTDDGLTEAFF
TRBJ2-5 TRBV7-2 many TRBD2 TGTGCCAGCAGCGCCGGGACTAGCGGGGGACAAGAGACCCAGTACTTC CASSAGTSGGQETQYF
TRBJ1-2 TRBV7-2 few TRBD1 TGTGCCGGCAGCATCGGACAGGGGGCGGGCTATGGCTACACCTTC CAGSIGQGAGYGYTF
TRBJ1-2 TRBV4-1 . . TGCGCCAGCAGGCTAGCGGGCGATAACAATGAGCAGTTCTATGGCTACACCTTC CASRLAGDNNEQFYGYTF
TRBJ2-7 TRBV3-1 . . TGTGCCAGCAGCCAAGATTCCTCTGTCCCGAAGCGGTACTTC CASSQDSSVPKRYF
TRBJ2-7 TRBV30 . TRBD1 TGTGTCTCTTCCGGGACAGAAAGATACGAGCAGTACTTC CVSSGTERYEQYF
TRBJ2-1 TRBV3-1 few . TGTGCCAGCAGCCAAGATCTGAACAATGAGCAGTTCTTC CASSQDLNNEQFF
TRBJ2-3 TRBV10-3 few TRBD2 TGTGCCATCAGTGAGCCTAGCGGGGGGGCCCCAGATACGCGGTATTTT CAISEPSGGAPDTRYF
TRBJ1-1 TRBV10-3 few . TGTGCCATCAGTCAGGGGATTGTAGCTTTCTTT CAISQGIVAFF
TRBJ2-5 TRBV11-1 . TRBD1 TGTACCAGCAGCTTAGGAGGTGGCGTCAGGGGGCAAGAGACCCAGTACTTC CTSSLGGGVRGQETQYF
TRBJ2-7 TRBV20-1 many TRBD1 TGCAGTGCTAGAGTGCCAGGGACAGGGGGCTGGTACGAGCAGTACTTC CSARVPGTGGWYEQYF
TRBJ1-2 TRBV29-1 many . TGCAGCGCTACTTCGACAGGAAAAAACTATGGCTACACCTTC CSATSTGKNYGYTF
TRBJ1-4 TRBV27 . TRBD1 TGTGCCAGCAGTCTTCGACAGGGTTGGGAAAAACTGTTTTTT CASSLRQGWEKLFF
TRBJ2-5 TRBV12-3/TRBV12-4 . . TGTGCCAGCAGTACCACAAGGACCCCCCAAGAGACCCAGTACTTC CASSTTRTPQETQYF
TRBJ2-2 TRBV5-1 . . TGCGCCAGCAGCTTGAGAACTAGCAATCCCACCGGGGAGCTGTTTTTT CASSLRTSNPTGELFF
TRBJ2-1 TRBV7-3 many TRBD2 TGTGCCAGCAGAGTTAGCGGGGGGGCCGATAATGAGCAGTTCTTC CASRVSGGADNEQFF
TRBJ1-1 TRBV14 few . TGTGCCAGCAGCCGCAAGGCGATGAACACTGAAGCTTTCTTT CASSRKAMNTEAFF
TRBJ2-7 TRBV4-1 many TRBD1 TGCGCCAGCAGCCTCACCGGGACAGGGGGATACGAGCAGTACTTC CASSLTGTGGYEQYF
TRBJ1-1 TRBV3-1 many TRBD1 TGTGCCAGCAGCCAAGTGGGACAGGACTTCATGAACACTGAAGCTTTCTTT CASSQVGQDFMNTEAFF
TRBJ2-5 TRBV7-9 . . TGTACCAGCAGCCGAGGACGGACAGTAGGGACCCAGTACTTC CTSSRGRTVGTQYF
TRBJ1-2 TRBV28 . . TGTGCCAGCAGCTATGGGCGCAGGGGCCGTGACTACACCTTC CASSYGRRGRDYTF
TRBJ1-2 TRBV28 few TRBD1 TGTGCCAGCAGGACTTCGGGACAGCTTGGCTACACCTTC CASRTSGQLGYTF
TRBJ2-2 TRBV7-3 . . TGTGCCAGCAGCCCCCCGGCAGGGGATGGTACCGGGGAGCTGTTTTTT CASSPPAGDGTGELFF
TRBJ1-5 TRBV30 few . TGTGCCTGGAGTGTAGGGGCCAATCAGCCCCAGCATTTT CAWSVGANQPQHF
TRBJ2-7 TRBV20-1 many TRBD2 TGCAGTGCTAGGGCATTGACTAGCGGTAGCTACGAGCAGTACTTC CSARALTSGSYEQYF
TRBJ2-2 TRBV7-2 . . TGTGCCAGCAACCCCGGGGGGCGGGACGCCGGGGAGCTGTTTTTT CASNPGGRDAGELFF
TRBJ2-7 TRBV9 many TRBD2 TGTGCCAGCAGTCCCCGACTAGCGGGGTCCTACGAGCAGTACTTC CASSPRLAGSYEQYF
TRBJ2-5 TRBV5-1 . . TGCGCCAGCAGCTTGGATCCGGGGTGGGAGACCCAGTACTTC CASSLDPGWETQYF
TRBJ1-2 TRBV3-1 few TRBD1 TGTGCCAGCAGCCAAGAACTCGGACAGGGTTGGGGCTACACCTTC CASSQELGQGWGYTF
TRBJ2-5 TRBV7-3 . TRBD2 TGTGCCAGCAGCTTAACGCTTCTCGTTTCGGGACTAGCGGGGGGGCAAGAGACCCAGTACTTC CASSLTLLVSGLAGGQETQYF
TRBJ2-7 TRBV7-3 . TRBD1 TGTGCCAGCAGCCCCGGGACAGAGCTAGGTGAGCAGTACTTC CASSPGTELGEQYF
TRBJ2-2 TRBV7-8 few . TGTGCCAGCAGCGGTAGCGGCCCCGGGGAGCTGTTTTTT CASSGSGPGELFF
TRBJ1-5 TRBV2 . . TGTGCCAGCAGTCCAGGCATTCGCAATCAGCCCCAGCATTTT CASSPGIRNQPQHF
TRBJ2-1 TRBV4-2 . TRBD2 TGTGCCAGCAGCCAAGTAACTAGCGGGGGCTCCTACAATGAGCAGTTCTTC CASSQVTSGGSYNEQFF